The clone carrying this T cell receptor beta chain has more than one count but fewer than ten. The CDR3 is made up of 14 amino acids. Trimming shortened V by 0 bases and J by 7 bases, and 12 bases separated the two germline ends. Per germline, CDR1 LNHNV and CDR2 YYDKDF (reference sequence). The data originate from a study of T cells after yellow fever vaccination. TCRdb passed the 5' RACE reads through MiXCR, listing each CDR3 protein once. The repertoire includes just under 600,000 distinct CDR3 sequences, roughly 12% of them detected once, and over 12% sits in the top ten. This receptor was identified in a man between 25 and 39 years old who received the YFV17D yellow fever vaccine. The V gene is TRBV15, the J gene TRBJ2-5; D gene unclear. Sample: PBMCs, taken on the day of the yellow fever booster vaccination. The CDR3 sequence: CATSRDAQEGTQYF. In DNA form, the CDR3 reads TGTGCCACCAGCAGAGATGCTCAAGAAGGGACCCAGTACTTC.